The 10 T cell receptor beta chains below all came from one sample that was sequenced in a study of shared clonotypes between healthy human individuals. Sequenced by immunoSEQ multiplex PCR; TCRdb stores in-frame clones only, minus some. The sample lists millions of clones, around 90% occurring once. The specimen sequenced was naive CD4+ T cells sorted from blood. Subset specified: CD45RA+ positively selected. All receptors derive from a man between 18 and 35 years old in good health.

Of note for this clone: The same CDR3 can be traced to other DNA sequences in this sample. V usage is TRBV7-9 and J usage is TRBJ2-3; 7 bases fit TRBD2. Germline V gene data show CDR1 as SEHNR and CDR2 as FQNEAQ (reference sequence). The CDR3 runs to 15 residues. After removal of 1 base from V and 2 bases from J, the junction contained 3 bases not matched to a gene. The CDR3 here is CASSLGLAATDTQYF. The CDR3 DNA follows: TGTGCCAGCAGCTTAGGCCTAGCGGCCACAGATACGCAGTATTTT.

V gene TRBV5-1 combines with J gene TRBJ2-1, with 8 bases lining up with TRBD1. The CDR3 length is 13 residues. V was pared by 4 bases and J by 6 bases, with 3 bases of the junction left unmatched. Germline V gives CDR1 SGHRS, CDR2 YFSETQ. As DNA, the CDR3 is TGCGCCAGCAGCACCACAGGGGGCAATGAGCAGTTCTTC. Protein: CASSTTGGNEQFF.

This chain connects TRBV11-2 to TRBJ2-7; D not resolved. This CDR3 region has 14 residues. From germline, CDR1 is SGHAT and CDR2 FQNNGV. Trimming removed 0 bases at V and 1 base at J, with 7 bases between. CDR3 coding DNA: TGTGCCAGCAGCTTAGATATGGTTTCCTACGAGCAGTACTTC. As protein: CASSLDMVSYEQYF.

The rearrangement links TRBV18 to TRBJ2-5; D not resolved. The DNA end is more similar to TRBJ2-7, so the J call may be wrong. Germline V gene sequence: CDR1 KGHSH, CDR2 LQKENI. The CDR3 extends over 11 amino acids. Here the CDR3 reads CASSPGYEQYF. CDR3 bases: TGTGCCAGCTCACCAGGGTACGAGCAGTACTTC.

V usage is TRBV5-6 and J usage is TRBJ2-2, with D perhaps matching TRBD1 or TRBD2 (5 bases each). CDR1 is SGHDT, CDR2 YYEEEE, per germline. The CDR3 runs 15 residues. The V gene lost 4 bases and the J gene lost 3 bases, with 13 bases spanning the gap. The DNA of the CDR3 is TGTGCCAGCAGCCCGGGACCCCTCTACACCGGGGAGCTGTTTTTT. Protein sequence: CASSPGPLYTGELFF.

The chain is built from TRBV2 and TRBJ1-2, with D unresolved. Germline loops: CDR1 SNHLY, CDR2 FYNNEI. There are 13 residues in the CDR3. V was clipped by 6 bases and J by 2 bases, with 10 bases between them. The CDR3 loop is CASRVRLNYGYTF. The CDR3 nucleotides are TGTGCCAGCAGGGTCAGATTAAACTATGGCTACACCTTC. The variable domain in full, with the rest retrieved from reference TRBV2 and TRBJ1-2, is EPEVTQTPSHQVTQMGQEVILRCVPISNHLYFYWYRQILGQKVEFLVSFYNNEISEKSEIFDDQFSVERPDGSNFTLKIRSTKLEDSAMYFCASRVRLNYGYTFGSGTRLTVV.

The chain has TRBV4-1 and TRBJ2-3, with TRBD2 as a possible D gene (6 bases). Per germline, CDR1 MGHRA and CDR2 YSYEKL. The V gene lost 4 bases and the J gene lost 0 bases, with 14 bases spanning the gap. CDR3 length: 16 residues. For the CDR3, the DNA is TGCGCCAGCAGCCGCAAGGAGGGATCAAGCACAGATACGCAGTATTTT. Residues: CASSRKEGSSTDTQYF.

About this clone: The sample has other DNA sequences that encode this CDR3 too. The chain recombines TRBV18 with TRBJ1-5; a possible D gene is TRBD1 (6 bases). V was cut by 3 bases and J by 4 bases, with 7 bases left in between. This CDR3 has 13 residues. Germline assignment: CDR1 KGHSH and CDR2 LQKENI. Here the CDR3 reads CASSPDRNQPQHF. In DNA form, the CDR3 reads TGTGCCAGCTCACCGGACAGAAATCAGCCCCAGCATTTT.

This clone was recorded once. This CDR3 is CASSTPGPYGYTF. The CDR3 coding sequence is TGTGCCAGCAGCACCCCGGGGCCGTATGGCTACACCTTC. The chain recombines TRBV9 with TRBJ1-2, with D possibly matching TRBD1 (5 bases). The ends were cut back, 4 bases at V and 5 bases at J, with 12 bases in the middle. In germline, CDR1 is SGDLS, CDR2 YYNGEE. The CDR3 has 13 amino acids.

CDR3 in DNA: TGCGCCAGCAGTCTCTTGGGGGGGAGTAGCACAGATACGCAGTATTTT. Protein product: CASSLLGGSSTDTQYF. The genes are TRBV5-1 and TRBJ2-3; 7 bases are shared with TRBD2. The CDR3 sequence is 16 residues long. Germline lookup yields CDR1 SGHRS and CDR2 YFSETQ. J lost 0 bases, V lost 5 bases, and 9 bases had no gene match.